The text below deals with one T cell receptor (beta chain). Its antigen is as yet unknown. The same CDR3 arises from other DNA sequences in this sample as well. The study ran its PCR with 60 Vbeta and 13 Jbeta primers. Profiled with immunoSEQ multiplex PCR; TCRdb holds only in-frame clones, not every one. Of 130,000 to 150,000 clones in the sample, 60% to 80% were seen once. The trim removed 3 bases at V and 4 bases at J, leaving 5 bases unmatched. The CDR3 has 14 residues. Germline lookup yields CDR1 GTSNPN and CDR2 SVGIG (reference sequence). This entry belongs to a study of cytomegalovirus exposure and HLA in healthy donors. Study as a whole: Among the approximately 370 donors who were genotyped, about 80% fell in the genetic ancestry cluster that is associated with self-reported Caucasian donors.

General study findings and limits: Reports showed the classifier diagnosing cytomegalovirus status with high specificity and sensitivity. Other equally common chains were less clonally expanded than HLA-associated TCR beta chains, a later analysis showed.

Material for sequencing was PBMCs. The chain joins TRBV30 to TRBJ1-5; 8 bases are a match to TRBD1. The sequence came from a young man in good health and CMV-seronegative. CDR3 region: CAWRGQGGNQPQHF. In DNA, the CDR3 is TGTGCCTGGAGAGGACAGGGTGGAAATCAGCCCCAGCATTTT.